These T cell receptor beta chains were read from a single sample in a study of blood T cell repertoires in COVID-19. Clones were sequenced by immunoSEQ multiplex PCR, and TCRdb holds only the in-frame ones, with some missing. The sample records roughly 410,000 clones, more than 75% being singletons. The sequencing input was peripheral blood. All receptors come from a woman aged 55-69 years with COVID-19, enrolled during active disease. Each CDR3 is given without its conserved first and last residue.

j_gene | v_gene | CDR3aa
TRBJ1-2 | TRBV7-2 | ASSLTFDGSYGYT
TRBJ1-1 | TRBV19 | ASSLGQGRENTEAF
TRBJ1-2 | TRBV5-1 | ASSLRQGDGYT
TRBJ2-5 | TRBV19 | ASSILQGGSQY
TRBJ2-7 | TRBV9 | ASSPQTLPYEQY
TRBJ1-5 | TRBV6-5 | ASSPQVNSNQPQH
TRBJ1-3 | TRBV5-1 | ASSLGDRFGTIY
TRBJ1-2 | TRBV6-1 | ASSGQGVSSHYGGYT
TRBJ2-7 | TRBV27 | ASSWTGDEQY
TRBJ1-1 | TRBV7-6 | ASSGLGGEGTEAF
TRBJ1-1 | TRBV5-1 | ASSWGTGNTEAF
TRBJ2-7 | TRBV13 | ASSLGFRTGTGSYEQY
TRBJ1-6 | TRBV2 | ASKGQGTDNSPLH
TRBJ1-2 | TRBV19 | ASSIGGGLYGYT
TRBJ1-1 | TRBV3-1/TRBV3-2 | ASSHDRRSLSHTEAF
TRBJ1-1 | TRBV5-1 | ASSPGGAGTEAF
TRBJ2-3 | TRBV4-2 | ASSQDWALAGGMRTHTDTQY
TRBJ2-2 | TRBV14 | ASSQANLAGITGELF